Below, 27 T cell receptor beta chains from the same sample are listed, as sequenced in a study of shared clonotypes between healthy human individuals. Only CD45RO-negative cells positively selected for CCR7 counted as naive CD8 cells, so terminally differentiated effector memory CD45RA+ cells were excluded. Libraries were prepared by immunoSEQ multiplex PCR; TCRdb keeps only in-frame clonotypes and omits some of them. The repertoire holds some 2 million clones, with about 95% as singletons. The sample comprised naive CD8+ T cells sorted from blood. These receptors came from a man aged 18 to 30 in good health.

The V and J genes are TRBV7-9 and TRBJ2-2, with D unclear. Germline V lookup: CDR1 SEHNR, CDR2 FQNEAQ (reference sequence). Trimming pared 4 bases from V and 2 bases from J, leaving 14 bases between. The CDR3 extends over 16 amino acids. CDR3 region: CASSSPITRNTGELFF. CDR3 DNA sequence: TGTGCCAGCAGCTCTCCTATAACAAGAAACACCGGGGAGCTGTTTTTT.

V and J are TRBV2 and TRBJ2-2, with unresolved D. The germline V gene encodes CDR1 SNHLY and CDR2 FYNNEI. This CDR3 has 16 amino acids. V was pared by 2 bases and J by 6 bases, with 16 bases between. CDR3 loop: CASSEMAPGGSGELFF. The CDR3 DNA reads TGTGCCAGCAGTGAAATGGCTCCCGGTGGGTCCGGGGAGCTGTTTTTT.

This chain links TRBV7-6 with TRBJ1-5, with D unresolved. The CDR3 is 12 residues long. V shed 4 bases and J shed 9 bases, with 10 bases lying between them. Germline loops: CDR1 SGHVS, CDR2 FNYEAQ. The CDR3 bases are TGTGCCAGCAGCTCAACATCCGGGCCCCAGCATTTT. It codes for CASSSTSGPQHF.

The V gene is TRBV7-9, the J gene TRBJ2-2; tentatively, D is TRBD1 (5 bases). The CDR3 has 12 residues. V shed 7 bases and J shed 6 bases, with 9 bases lying between them. Germline CDR1 is SEHNR and CDR2 is FQNEAQ (reference sequence). CDR3 nucleotide sequence: TGTGCCAGCACCCAGGGTCCCGGGGAGCTGTTTTTT. Translated, it gives CASTQGPGELFF.

The chain carries TRBV6-1 and TRBJ1-6, with D possibly TRBD1 on 6 matching bases. With 3 bases removed from V and 11 bases from J, the gap between germline ends came to 11 bases. The CDR3 runs 13 residues. Germline V gene sequence: CDR1 MNHNS, CDR2 SASEGT. The CDR3 nucleotides read TGTGCCAGCAGTGATTACAGGGTTACACCCCTCCACTTT. Amino acids: CASSDYRVTPLHF.

Here the CDR3 DNA reads TGTGCCAGCAGTCTCGGACGCCAACAGTACTTC. Translated: CASSLGRQQYF. The chain recombines TRBV27 with TRBJ2-7; D remains ambiguous. CDR1 and CDR2 from the germline V gene are MNHEY and SMNVEV (reference sequence). The CDR3 covers 11 residues. Trimming took off 5 bases at V and 10 bases at J, with 12 bases between the two ends.

The V call is TRBV5-1, the J call TRBJ2-3; a weak D match, TRBD2 (6 bases). The CDR3 length is 15 residues. Trimming took off 1 base at V and 5 bases at J, with 14 bases between the two ends. Germline V gene sequence: CDR1 SGHRS, CDR2 YFSETQ. CDR3: CASSLFPGVQDTQYF. The CDR3 coding sequence is TGCGCCAGCAGCTTGTTTCCGGGGGTTCAAGATACGCAGTATTTT.

The rearrangement joins TRBV7-8 to TRBJ2-1; 12 positions match TRBD2. The CDR3 contains 14 residues. Germline V gene sequence: CDR1 SGHVS, CDR2 FQNEAQ. V was pared by 5 bases and J by 8 bases, with 4 bases of the junction left unmatched. The CDR3 DNA reads as TGTGCCAGCAGCCGACTAGCGGGAGTCGATGAGCAGTTCTTC. Amino acid sequence: CASSRLAGVDEQFF. Complete variable domain (other parts from reference TRBV7-8 and TRBJ2-1): GAGVSQSPRYKVAKRGQDVALRCDPISGHVSLFWYQQALGQGPEFLTYFQNEAQLDKSGLPSDRFFAERPEGSVSTLKIQRTQQEDSAVYLCASSRLAGVDEQFFGPGTRLTVL.

The rearrangement joins TRBV5-1 to TRBJ2-3; 12 bases are shared with TRBD1. CDR1 SGHRS and CDR2 YFSETQ come from the germline V gene. The CDR3 loop spans 16 amino acids. J lost 5 bases, V lost 4 bases, and 8 bases had no gene match. The CDR3 DNA is TGCGCCAGCAGCGTGGGACAGGGGGCATTGGTAGATACGCAGTATTTT. Residues: CASSVGQGALVDTQYF.

The CDR3 loop is CATSSHSTGGLETQYF. DNA for the CDR3: TGTGCCACCAGCAGCCACTCGACAGGGGGCTTGGAGACCCAGTACTTC. This sequence joins TRBV15 and TRBJ2-5; 10 bases map to TRBD1. The V and J ends lost 3 bases and 5 bases, in that order; junction bases with no gene match: 9. The CDR3 spans 16 residues. Germline V gene data show CDR1 as LNHNV and CDR2 as YYDKDF (reference sequence).

The V and J genes are TRBV6-1 and TRBJ1-1; D remains unclear. Trimming pared 11 bases from V and 5 bases from J, leaving 15 bases between. The germline gives CDR1 MNHNS, CDR2 SASEGT. This CDR3 is built from 12 residues. The CDR3 loop reads CAVSTWGTEAFF. The CDR3 DNA is TGTGCCGTTTCCACGTGGGGAACTGAAGCTTTCTTT.

This chain connects TRBV2 to TRBJ2-7; 9 bases are shared with TRBD2. Per the germline V gene, CDR1 is SNHLY and CDR2 is FYNNEI. J lost 2 bases, V lost 6 bases, and 8 bases had no gene match. The CDR3 is 15 residues long. CDR3 in amino acids: CASSLLAGDTYEQYF. Here the CDR3 DNA reads TGTGCCAGCAGCTTACTAGCGGGCGACACCTACGAGCAGTACTTC.

This rearrangement joins TRBV4-1 to TRBJ2-5; 14 bases line up with TRBD2. J was trimmed by 3 bases and V by 0 bases; bases with no gene match: 6. Looked up from germline, CDR1 is MGHRA and CDR2 is YSYEKL. This CDR3 has 18 residues. This chain's CDR3 is CASSQEETSGGAEETQYF. CDR3 coding DNA: TGCGCCAGCAGCCAAGAGGAGACTAGCGGGGGGGCGGAAGAGACCCAGTACTTC.

In nucleotides, the CDR3 is TGTGCCAGCAGCCGCACCCTCGGACTAGCGGGGCTCGCGGACGACAATGAGCAGTTCTTC. Its protein product is CASSRTLGLAGLADDNEQFF. The gene calls are TRBV14 and TRBJ2-1, with 12 bases identical to TRBD2. Germline V CDR1 and CDR2: SGHDN, FVKESK. V was pared by 4 bases and J by 5 bases, with 18 bases of the junction left unmatched. The CDR3 contains 20 residues. The full variable domain, rest sourced from reference TRBV14 and TRBJ2-1, is EAGVTQFPSHSVIEKGQTVTLRCDPISGHDNLYWYRRVMGKEIKFLLHFVKESKQDESGMPNNRFLAERTGGTYSTLKVQPAELEDSGVYFCASSRTLGLAGLADDNEQFFGPGTRLTVL.

The CDR3 DNA reads as TGTGCCAGCAGTCGCCGGGCACTAGCCAAAAACATTCAGTACTTC. It is translated as CASSRRALAKNIQYF. This sequence joins TRBV28 and TRBJ2-4, with D hard to call. CDR1 and CDR2 from the germline V gene are MDHEN and SYDVKM. Trimming cost V 5 bases and J 0 bases, with 11 bases left between them. The CDR3 covers 15 residues.

The chain links TRBV10-1 to TRBJ2-7; no reliable D call. The V gene lost 3 bases and the J gene lost 0 bases, with 9 bases spanning the gap. The length of the CDR3 is 14 residues. Germline V gene sequence: CDR1 WNHNN, CDR2 SYGVQD (reference sequence). CDR3 amino acids: CASSEEWSSYEQYF. The CDR3 DNA follows: TGCGCCAGCAGTGAAGAGTGGAGCTCCTACGAGCAGTACTTC.

The V and J genes are TRBV27 and TRBJ2-2; D gene ambiguous. Trimming removed 2 bases at V and 10 bases at J, with 11 bases between. CDR1 MNHEY and CDR2 SMNVEV come from the germline V gene (reference sequence). This CDR3 contains 13 residues. The DNA of the CDR3 is TGTGCCAGCAGTTTAAATTGGGAAGAGGAGCTGTTTTTT. This translates into CASSLNWEEELFF.

The chain links TRBV10-2 to TRBJ1-1; the D gene is possibly TRBD1 (5 bases). CDR3 length: 14 residues. Trimming stripped 0 bases from V and 7 bases from J, with 12 bases between. Per germline, CDR1 WSHSY and CDR2 SAAADI. For the CDR3, the DNA is TGCGCCAGCAGTGAGTCGTCCAGGGAGGATGAAGCTTTCTTT. Amino acid sequence: CASSESSREDEAFF.

The chain carries TRBV11-2 and TRBJ1-4; D may be TRBD1 (5 bases). The germline V and J ends were trimmed by 1 base and 8 bases, with 17 bases remaining between them. CDR1 and CDR2 (germline): SGHAT, FQNNGV. There are 16 residues in the CDR3. CDR3 residues: CASSLGPPGAREKLFF. Written as DNA, the CDR3 is TGTGCCAGCAGCTTAGGCCCGCCCGGGGCGCGGGAAAAACTGTTTTTT.

V gene TRBV6-5 combines with J gene TRBJ2-1, with 8 bases fitting TRBD1. The CDR3 consists of 16 residues. V shed 4 bases and J 6 bases; nucleotides not matched to a gene: 11. Germline loops: CDR1 MNHEY, CDR2 SVGAGI. The DNA of the CDR3 is TGTGCCAGCAGTTCCTCGACAGGGGAGGTAGGCAATGAGCAGTTCTTC. Amino acids: CASSSSTGEVGNEQFF.

The chain links TRBV4-1 to TRBJ2-1; no definite D call. Germline V gene sequence: CDR1 MGHRA, CDR2 YSYEKL. V was cut by 1 base and J by 5 bases, with 12 bases left in between. This CDR3 contains 15 residues. The CDR3: CASSQVVSNHNEQFF. DNA of the CDR3: TGCGCCAGCAGCCAAGTAGTGTCAAACCACAATGAGCAGTTCTTC.

V gene TRBV30 combines with J gene TRBJ1-1, with a possible D match to TRBD1 (5 bases). V was trimmed by 0 bases and J by 5 bases, leaving 10 bases between them. Germline V lookup: CDR1 GTSNPN, CDR2 SVGIG (reference sequence). The CDR3 loop spans 13 amino acids. CDR3 nucleotide sequence: TGTGCCTGGAGTGTAATCGAGGGGACTGAAGCTTTCTTT. Protein product: CAWSVIEGTEAFF.

Note on this clone: The same CDR3 also results from other DNA sequences found in this sample. This chain links TRBV27 with TRBJ1-2; TRBD1 matches at 8 bases. The ends lost 5 bases at V and 2 bases at J; junction bases unmatched: 4. The CDR3 contains 14 residues. Germline V CDR1 and CDR2: MNHEY, SMNVEV (reference sequence). CDR3 nucleotide sequence: TGTGCCAGCAGTCCGACAGGGGCCAACTATGGCTACACCTTC. Protein product: CASSPTGANYGYTF.

The rearrangement uses TRBV28 and TRBJ2-3; D not certain. Trimming removed 3 bases at V and 2 bases at J, with 15 bases between. Germline lookup yields CDR1 MDHEN and CDR2 SYDVKM. CDR3 length: 16 amino acids. CDR3 sequence (DNA): TGTGCCAGCAGTTTTGGGTCCCAAATGCCCACAGATACGCAGTATTTT. It codes for CASSFGSQMPTDTQYF.

The rearrangement joins TRBV7-8 to TRBJ2-7; 12 bases fit TRBD2. The ends lost 5 bases at V and 3 bases at J; junction bases unmatched: 2. Per germline, CDR1 SGHVS and CDR2 FQNEAQ. The CDR3 runs 14 residues. The CDR3: CASSTLAGGYEQYF. The CDR3 DNA reads as TGTGCCAGCAGCACACTAGCGGGAGGCTACGAGCAGTACTTC.

The chain joins TRBV14 to TRBJ1-2; TRBD1 matches 7 bases. The J segment lost 4 bases and the V segment lost 1 base, leaving 9 bases of the junction unmatched. The CDR3 has 16 amino acids. Germline CDR1 and CDR2: SGHDN and FVKESK. In DNA form, the CDR3 reads TGTGCCAGCAGCCAAGTCTTTAAGACAGGGAGCTATGGCTACACCTTC. It translates to CASSQVFKTGSYGYTF.

The chain employs TRBV11-1 and TRBJ2-4; D is perhaps TRBD1 (6 bases). The CDR3 contains 16 residues. V was pared by 5 bases and J by 0 bases, with 14 bases between. Germline-derived CDR1 and CDR2 are SGHAT and FQDESV (reference sequence). In nucleotides, the CDR3 is TGTGCCAGCAGCCAGGACAGTAAACTAGCCAAAAACATTCAGTACTTC. Protein sequence: CASSQDSKLAKNIQYF.